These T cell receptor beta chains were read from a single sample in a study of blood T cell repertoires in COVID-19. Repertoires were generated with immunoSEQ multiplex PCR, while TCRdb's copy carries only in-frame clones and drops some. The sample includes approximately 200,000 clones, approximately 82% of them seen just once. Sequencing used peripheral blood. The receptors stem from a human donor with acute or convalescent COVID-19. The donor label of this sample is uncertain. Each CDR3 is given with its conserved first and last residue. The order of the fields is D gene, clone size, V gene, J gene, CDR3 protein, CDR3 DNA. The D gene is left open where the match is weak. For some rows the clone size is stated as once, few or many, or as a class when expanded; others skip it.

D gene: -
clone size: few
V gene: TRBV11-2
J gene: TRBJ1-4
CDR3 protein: CASSLNLAGMGEKLFF
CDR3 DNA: TGTGCCAGCAGCTTAAATTTGGCAGGGATGGGTGAAAAACTGTTTTTT

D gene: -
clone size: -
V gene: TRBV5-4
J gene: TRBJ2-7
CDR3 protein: CASSSARRGEQYF
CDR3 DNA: TGTGCCAGCAGCTCAGCCAGACGGGGCGAGCAGTACTTC

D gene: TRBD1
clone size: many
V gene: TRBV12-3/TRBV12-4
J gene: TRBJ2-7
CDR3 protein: CASSLIGTEVYF
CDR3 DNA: TGTGCCAGCAGCCTAATCGGGACAGAGGTCTACTTC

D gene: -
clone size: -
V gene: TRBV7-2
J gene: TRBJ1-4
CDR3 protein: CASSLGGGTATGKLFF
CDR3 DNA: TGTGCCAGCAGCTTAGGGGGGGGGACGGCAACCGGAAAACTGTTTTTT

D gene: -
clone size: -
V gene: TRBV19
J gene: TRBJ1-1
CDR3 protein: CASSTPFNNEAFF
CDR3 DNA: TGTGCCAGTAGTACCCCATTTAACAATGAAGCTTTCTTT

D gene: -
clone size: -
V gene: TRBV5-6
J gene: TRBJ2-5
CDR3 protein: CASSKIQGGLETQYF
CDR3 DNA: TGTGCCAGCAGTAAAATTCAGGGGGGTCTGGAGACCCAGTACTTC

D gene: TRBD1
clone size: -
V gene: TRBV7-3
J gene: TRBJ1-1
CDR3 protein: CASSLYRGTEAFF
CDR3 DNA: TGTGCCAGCAGCCTCTACAGGGGAACTGAAGCTTTCTTT

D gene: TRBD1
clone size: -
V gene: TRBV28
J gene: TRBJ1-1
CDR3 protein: CASSFYRGNGLAEAFF
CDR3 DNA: TGTGCCAGCAGTTTCTACAGGGGGAATGGGTTAGCTGAAGCTTTCTTT

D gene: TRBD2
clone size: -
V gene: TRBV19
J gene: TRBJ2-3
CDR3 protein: CASSPRLAGGSDTQYF
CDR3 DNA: TGTGCCAGTAGTCCGCGACTAGCGGGAGGATCAGATACGCAGTATTTT

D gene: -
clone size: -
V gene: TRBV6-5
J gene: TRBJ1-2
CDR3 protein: CASSPDRFGGYTF
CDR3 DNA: TGTGCCAGCAGTCCCGACAGGTTTGGTGGCTACACCTTC

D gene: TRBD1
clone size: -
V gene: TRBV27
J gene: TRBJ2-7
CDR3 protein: CASSPGTGGGEQYF
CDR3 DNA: TGTGCCAGCAGTCCCGGGACAGGGGGCGGCGAGCAGTACTTC

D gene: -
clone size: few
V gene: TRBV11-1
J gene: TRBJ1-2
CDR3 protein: CASSVDRDYGYTF
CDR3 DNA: TGTGCCAGCAGTGTCGACAGAGACTATGGCTACACCTTC

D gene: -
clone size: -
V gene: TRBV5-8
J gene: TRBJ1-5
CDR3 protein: CASSFDRSNQPQHF
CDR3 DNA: TGTGCCAGCAGCTTCGACAGAAGCAATCAGCCCCAGCATTTT

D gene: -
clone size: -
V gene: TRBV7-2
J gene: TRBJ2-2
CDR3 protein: CASSGQGGTGELFF
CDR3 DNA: TGTGCCAGCAGCGGCCAAGGGGGCACCGGGGAGCTGTTTTTT

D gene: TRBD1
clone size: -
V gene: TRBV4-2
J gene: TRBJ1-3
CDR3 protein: CASSQDWAWDSISGNTIYF
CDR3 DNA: TGTGCCAGCAGCCAAGATTGGGCCTGGGACAGCATCTCTGGAAACACCATATATTTT

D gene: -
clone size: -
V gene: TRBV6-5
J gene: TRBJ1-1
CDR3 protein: CASRDSEYTEAFF
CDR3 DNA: TGTGCCAGCAGGGACTCGGAGTACACTGAAGCTTTCTTT

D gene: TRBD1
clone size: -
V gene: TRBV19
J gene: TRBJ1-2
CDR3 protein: CASTPGTVEFYGYTF
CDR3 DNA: TGTGCCAGTACCCCGGGGACAGTCGAGTTCTATGGCTACACCTTC

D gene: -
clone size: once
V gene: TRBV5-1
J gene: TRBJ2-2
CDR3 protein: CASSLQGPTGELFF
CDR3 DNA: TGCGCCAGCAGCTTGCAGGGCCCCACCGGGGAGCTGTTTTTT

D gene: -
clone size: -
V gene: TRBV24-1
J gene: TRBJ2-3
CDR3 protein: CATSDTSLLRDTQYF
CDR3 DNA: TGTGCCACCAGTGATACTAGTCTCCTACGAGATACGCAGTATTTT

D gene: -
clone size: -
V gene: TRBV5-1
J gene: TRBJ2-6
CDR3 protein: CASSVQGVGSGANVLTF
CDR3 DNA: TGCGCCAGCAGCGTTCAGGGTGTGGGCTCTGGGGCCAACGTCCTGACTTTC

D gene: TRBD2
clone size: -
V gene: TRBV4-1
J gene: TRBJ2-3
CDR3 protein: CASSQDGGWTDTQYF
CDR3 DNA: TGCGCCAGCAGCCAAGACGGGGGGTGGACAGATACGCAGTATTTT

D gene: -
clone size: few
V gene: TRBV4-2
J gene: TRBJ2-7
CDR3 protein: CASSQAGLGEQYF
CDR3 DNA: TGTGCCAGCAGCCAAGCGGGTCTCGGCGAGCAGTACTTC